The present T cell receptor beta chain was sequenced within a study of CD8 T cells in Susac syndrome. TCR beta sequencing covered blood CD8+ and CD4+ T cells. Random hexamers were used to reverse transcribe the RNA input (roughly 0.5 to 1 ug). Multiplex PCR with immunoSEQ amplified the TCR beta CDR3 across 54 Vbeta and 13 Jbeta. TCRdb re-analysed the immunoSEQ multiplex PCR reads in MiXCR, keeping a single row per CDR3 protein. This table holds 60,000 to 75,000 distinct CDR3 sequences, more than 85% found once. Germline V CDR1 and CDR2: SEHNR, FQNEAQ (reference sequence). CDR3 size: 17 residues. V shed 0 bases, J shed 5 bases, and the junction held 6 bases outside the gene matches.

Sequencing was carried out using CD8+ T cells from PBMCs. This rearrangement joins TRBV7-9 to TRBJ2-1, with 11 nucleotides matching TRBD1. This TCR was recovered from a human donor in good health. CDR3 DNA sequence: TGTGCCAGCAGCTTAGCGCCAGGACAGGGGGCTCACAATGAGCAGTTCTTC. Amino acid sequence: CASSLAPGQGAHNEQFF.